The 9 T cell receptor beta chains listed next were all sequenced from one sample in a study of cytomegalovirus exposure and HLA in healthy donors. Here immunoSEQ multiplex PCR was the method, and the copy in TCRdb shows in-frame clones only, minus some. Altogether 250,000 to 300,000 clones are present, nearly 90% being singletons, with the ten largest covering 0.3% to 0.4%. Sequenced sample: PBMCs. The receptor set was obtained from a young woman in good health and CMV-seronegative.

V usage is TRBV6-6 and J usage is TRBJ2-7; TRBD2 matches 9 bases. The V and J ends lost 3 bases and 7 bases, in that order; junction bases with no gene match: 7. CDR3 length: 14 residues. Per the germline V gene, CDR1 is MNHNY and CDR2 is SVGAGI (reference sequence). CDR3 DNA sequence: TGTGCCAGCAGTTATAGTAGCGGGGGCGGAGAGCAGTACTTC. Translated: CASSYSSGGGEQYF.

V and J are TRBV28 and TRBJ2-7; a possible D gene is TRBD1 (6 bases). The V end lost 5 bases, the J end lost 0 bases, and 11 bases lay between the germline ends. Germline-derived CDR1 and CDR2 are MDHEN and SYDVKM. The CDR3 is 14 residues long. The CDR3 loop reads CASSNLDSSYEQYF. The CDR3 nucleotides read TGTGCCAGCAGTAACTTGGACAGCTCCTACGAGCAGTACTTC.

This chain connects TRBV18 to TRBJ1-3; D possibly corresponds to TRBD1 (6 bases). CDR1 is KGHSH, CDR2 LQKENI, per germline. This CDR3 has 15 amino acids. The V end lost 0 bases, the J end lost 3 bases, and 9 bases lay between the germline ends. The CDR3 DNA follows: TGTGCCAGCTCACCACCAGGGGGTTTTGGAAACACCATATATTTT. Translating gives CASSPPGGFGNTIYF.

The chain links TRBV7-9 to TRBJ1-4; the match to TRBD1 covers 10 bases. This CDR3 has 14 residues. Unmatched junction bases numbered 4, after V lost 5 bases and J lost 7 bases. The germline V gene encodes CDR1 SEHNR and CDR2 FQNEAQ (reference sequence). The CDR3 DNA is TGTGCCAGCAGCCTCCGGGACAGGGGTGAAAAACTGTTTTTT. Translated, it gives CASSLRDRGEKLFF.

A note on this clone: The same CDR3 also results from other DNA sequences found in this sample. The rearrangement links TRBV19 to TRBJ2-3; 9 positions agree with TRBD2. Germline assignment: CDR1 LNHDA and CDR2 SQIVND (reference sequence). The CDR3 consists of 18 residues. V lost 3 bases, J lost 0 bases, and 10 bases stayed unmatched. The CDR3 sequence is CASSIVAGGTTSTDTQYF. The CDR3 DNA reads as TGTGCCAGTAGTATTGTGGCGGGGGGGACAACTAGCACAGATACGCAGTATTTT.

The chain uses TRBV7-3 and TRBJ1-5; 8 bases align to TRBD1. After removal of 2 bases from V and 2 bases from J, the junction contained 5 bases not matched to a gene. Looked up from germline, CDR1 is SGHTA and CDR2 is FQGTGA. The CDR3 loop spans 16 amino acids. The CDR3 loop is CASSLLRQGRNQPQHF. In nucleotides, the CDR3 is TGTGCCAGCAGCTTATTAAGACAGGGGCGCAATCAGCCCCAGCATTTT. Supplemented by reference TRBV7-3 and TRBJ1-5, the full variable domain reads GAGVSQTPSNKVTEKGKYVELRCDPISGHTALYWYRQSLGQGPEFLIYFQGTGAADDSGLPNDRFFAVRPEGSVSTLKIQRTERGDSAVYLCASSLLRQGRNQPQHFGDGTRLSIL.

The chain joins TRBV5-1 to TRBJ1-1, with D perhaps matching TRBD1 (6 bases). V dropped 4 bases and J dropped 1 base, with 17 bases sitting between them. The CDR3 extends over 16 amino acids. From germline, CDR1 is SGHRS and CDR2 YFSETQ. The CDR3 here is CASSARTATPNTEAFF. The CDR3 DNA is TGCGCCAGCAGCGCAAGGACAGCAACTCCGAACACTGAAGCTTTCTTT.

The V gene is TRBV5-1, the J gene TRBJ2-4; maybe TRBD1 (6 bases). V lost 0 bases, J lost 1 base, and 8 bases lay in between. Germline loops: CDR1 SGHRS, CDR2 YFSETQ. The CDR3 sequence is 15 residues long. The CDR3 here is CASSLDQGAKNIQYF. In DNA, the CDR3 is TGCGCCAGCAGCTTGGATCAGGGGGCCAAAAACATTCAGTACTTC.

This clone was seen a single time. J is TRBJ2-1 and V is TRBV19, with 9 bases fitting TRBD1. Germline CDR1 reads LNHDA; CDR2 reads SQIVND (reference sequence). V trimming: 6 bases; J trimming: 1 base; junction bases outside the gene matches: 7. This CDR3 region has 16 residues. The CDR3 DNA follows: TGTGCCAGTAGCTTGACAGGGGGTAGTTCCTACAATGAGCAGTTCTTC. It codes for CASSLTGGSSYNEQFF.